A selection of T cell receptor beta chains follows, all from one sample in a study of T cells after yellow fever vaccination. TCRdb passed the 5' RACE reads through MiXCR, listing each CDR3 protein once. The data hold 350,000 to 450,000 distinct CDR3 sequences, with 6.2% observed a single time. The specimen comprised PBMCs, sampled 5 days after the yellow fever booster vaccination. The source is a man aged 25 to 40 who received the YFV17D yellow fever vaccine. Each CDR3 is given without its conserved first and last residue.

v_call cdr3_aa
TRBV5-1 ASSFSDPGNTIY
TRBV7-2 ASSLVQRGFYEQY
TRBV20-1 SARKRAGGSEQY
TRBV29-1 SVVRDRKNTEAF
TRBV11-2 ASSNRRGEGLAGTSDTQY
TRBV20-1 SARYLETQY
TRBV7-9 ASTPGRGDTGELF
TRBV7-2 ASSESRGSYNEQF
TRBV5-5 ASSLEGKKRYEQY
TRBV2 ASGTVGLVTPQH
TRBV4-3 ASSQERGSPQH
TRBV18 ASSPGLNEKLF
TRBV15 ATSRAETLNTEAF
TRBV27 ASSLRVAGTGTETQY
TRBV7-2 ASSLVPGASSYNEQF
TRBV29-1 SVEISFARPEQY
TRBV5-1 ASSPTRGLATYEQY
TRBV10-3 AISESRTGVTGTSSYNEQF
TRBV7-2 ASSRRGDSGNTIY
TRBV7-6 ASSTGQGHGNTIY
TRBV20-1 SAVNRETEQPQH
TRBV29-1 SVERTGRNGYT
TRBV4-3 ASSQVRRNEQF
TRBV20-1 SARDRRLAGAGELF
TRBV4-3 ASSQEGTSEADTQY
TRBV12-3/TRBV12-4 ASSSASATAEQF
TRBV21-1 ASSRRPTGVSSYEQY
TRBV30 AWSLRGNQPQH
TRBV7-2 ASSQRQGGSYEQY
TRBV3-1 ASSQDRADYNEQF
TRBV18 ATTGTQETQY
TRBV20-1 SARGLAGFDRETQY
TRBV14 ASSPRQGAFPGANVLT
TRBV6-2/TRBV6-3 ASSYSDRERREQY
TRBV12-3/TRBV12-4 ASSLDRGLAQY
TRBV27 ASSPRTPYSGNTIY
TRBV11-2 ASSVGAIEQF
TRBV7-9 ASSSSTEAQY
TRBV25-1 ASSGATGTSGRIGEQY
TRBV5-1 ASRPIIADTQY
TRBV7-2 ASSLVNQETQY